Listed below are T cell receptor beta chains from one sample, sequenced in a study of T-cell reconstitution after alpha-beta-depleted transplantation in children. In TCRdb, the PCR reads were re-called with MiXCR into one record per CDR3 protein. The sample includes around 52,000 distinct CDR3 sequences, about 5% of them seen just once. Sequenced here: PBMCs, mostly from graft donor cells, sampled 60 days after TCRalphabeta/CD19-depleted stem cell transplant. The receptors shown here come from a female patient aged 2 to 10 who had a stem cell transplant for aplastic anemia, so the T cells may come from the graft donor. CDR3s include the opening cysteine and the closing phenylalanine or tryptophan. A D gene is named only where the DNA matches it firmly. Clone size is not always given. Where it is, it says once, few, many or a class for expanded clones.

V gene,D gene,clone size,J gene,CDR3 DNA,CDR3 protein
TRBV28,TRBD1,many,TRBJ1-4,TGTGCCAGCAGCTCGGGACAGGGAGGGCTTAATGAAAAACTGTTTTTT,CASSSGQGGLNEKLFF
TRBV6-5,.,many,TRBJ2-6,TGTGCCGACGGCGGACTAAGCTCTGGGGCCAACGTCCTGACTTTC,CADGGLSSGANVLTF
TRBV21-1,.,few,TRBJ2-1,TGTGCCAGCGGCCGGGAATACAATGAGCAGTTCTTC,CASGREYNEQFF
TRBV2,TRBD2,few,TRBJ2-1,TGTGCCAGCAGTGGAGGACTAGCGGGAGTTCTTGAGCAGTTCTTC,CASSGGLAGVLEQFF
TRBV9,TRBD2,many,TRBJ2-2,TGTGCCAGCAGCGTAGGGGGAGGGCCCTCCGGGGAGCTGTTTTTT,CASSVGGGPSGELFF
TRBV5-2,.,.,TRBJ2-1,TGTGCCAGGGGCTCTCCTTGGGGAGGGCACAATGAGCAGTTCTTC,CARGSPWGGHNEQFF
TRBV11-2,.,.,TRBJ2-2,TGTGCCAGCAGCCCCGGGGGGGACAGGATCAACACCGGGGAGCTGTTTTTT,CASSPGGDRINTGELFF
TRBV28,TRBD1,few,TRBJ1-6,TGTGCCAGCAGTTTACCCACAGGGGATTCACCCCTCCACTTT,CASSLPTGDSPLHF
TRBV2,TRBD1,many,TRBJ2-7,TGTGCCAGCAGTGATCAATTAAGGGGGCGGTACTCCTACGAGCAGTACTTC,CASSDQLRGRYSYEQYF
TRBV7-2,.,many,TRBJ1-2,TGTGCCAGCAGCTTAAACTATGGCTACACCTTC,CASSLNYGYTF
TRBV7-2,TRBD2,few,TRBJ2-1,TGTGCCAGCAGACTATTACGACGGGAGGGAAATGAGCAGTTCTTC,CASRLLRREGNEQFF
TRBV7-3,.,many,TRBJ2-3,TGTGCCAGCAGCCCTCAGGGGCTTGGAACAGATACGCAGTATTTT,CASSPQGLGTDTQYF
TRBV5-1,.,many,TRBJ2-7,TGCGCCAGCAGCTTGCGCGGTCGCATGGACGAGCAGTACTTC,CASSLRGRMDEQYF
TRBV7-8,TRBD2,.,TRBJ2-7,TGTGCCAGCACACCTCCGGGACTAGCGGGAGCCTACGAGCAGTACTTC,CASTPPGLAGAYEQYF
TRBV3-1,.,few,TRBJ2-1,TGTGCCAGCAGCCAAGATAGCCCCCGCAATGAGCAGTTCTTC,CASSQDSPRNEQFF
TRBV4-2,TRBD2,once,TRBJ2-4,TGTGCCAGCAGCCAAGATTTAACTAGCGGGGGCCAAAACATTCAGTACTTC,CASSQDLTSGGQNIQYF
TRBV7-6,TRBD1,many,TRBJ2-3,TGTGCCAGCAGCCCCCGGACAGGAAGGTTTACAGATACGCAGTATTTT,CASSPRTGRFTDTQYF
TRBV7-8,TRBD1,many,TRBJ1-5,TGTGCCAGCAGCTTCGGGACAGGTTTTAGCAATCAGCCCCAGCATTTT,CASSFGTGFSNQPQHF
TRBV28,TRBD1,many,TRBJ2-7,TGTGCCAGCAGCTCCACCGGGACAGGGCAGTACTTC,CASSSTGTGQYF
TRBV20-1,.,many,TRBJ2-7,TGCAGTGCTAGAGTCCCACCGGGGCCTGTAGCCGAGCAGTACTTC,CSARVPPGPVAEQYF
TRBV7-6,.,.,TRBJ2-2,TGTGCCAGCAGCCGGCGAGGGAGTACCGGGGAGCTGTTTTTT,CASSRRGSTGELFF
TRBV10-3,.,many,TRBJ2-5,TGTGCCATCAGTGAGTCCGGGTCCCAAAAGCGGGAGACCCAGTACTTC,CAISESGSQKRETQYF
TRBV10-3,.,many,TRBJ1-1,TGTGCCATCAGACCCCAGATGAACACTGAAGCTTTCTTT,CAIRPQMNTEAFF
TRBV12-3/TRBV12-4,TRBD1,many,TRBJ1-2,TGTGCCAGCAGGACAGGGGACAGGAAATATGGCTACACCTTC,CASRTGDRKYGYTF
TRBV11-2,.,many,TRBJ2-3,TGTGCCAGCAGCTTACGGGGGAGAGACACAGATACGCAGTATTTT,CASSLRGRDTDTQYF
TRBV5-1,TRBD1,many,TRBJ2-2,TGCGCCAGCAGGACCGGGACAGGGAATACCGGGGAGCTGTTTTTT,CASRTGTGNTGELFF
TRBV19,TRBD2,few,TRBJ2-1,TGTGCCAGTAGTATAGTTCCGGGGGGACCCTACAATGAGCAGTTCTTC,CASSIVPGGPYNEQFF
TRBV25-1,.,.,TRBJ1-4,TGTGCCAGCAGTGGATCAACTAATGAAAAACTGTTTTTT,CASSGSTNEKLFF
TRBV6-5,TRBD1,many,TRBJ2-5,TGTGCCAGCAGCCCCGGGACAGGGCCACAAGAGACCCAGTACTTC,CASSPGTGPQETQYF
TRBV10-3,TRBD2,many,TRBJ2-3,TGTGCCATCAGTGAGTCACCGCTAGCGGCTAGGGATACGCAGTATTTT,CAISESPLAARDTQYF
TRBV3-1,.,many,TRBJ2-2,TGTGCCAGCAGCCAACGACGGGGCAGATCGAACACCGGGGAGCTGTTTTTT,CASSQRRGRSNTGELFF